Following are 27 T cell receptor beta chains from one sample sequenced in a study of tumor and adjacent non-tumor tissue in lung cancer. TCRbeta libraries were built with three rounds of nested PCR, modified from ARM-PCR. TCRdb passed the multiplex PCR reads through MiXCR, listing each CDR3 protein once. The table lists around 120,000 distinct CDR3 sequences, 66% of them singletons. The template was RNA from unsorted bulk tissue. The sequencing input was lung tumor tissue. These receptors were collected from a man under 40 with non-small cell lung cancer.

Comment on this clonotype: A single base separates this from a much larger clone, so it may be a read error. This chain connects TRBV10-2 to TRBJ2-4; no reliable D call. The CDR3 length is 13 residues. Germline assignment: CDR1 WSHSY and CDR2 SAAADI. CDR3: CASSDLAKNIQHF. The CDR3 bases are TGCGCCAGCAGTGACTTAGCCAAAAACATTCAGCACTTC.

A remark on this clonotype: A much larger clonotype is one base distant, so this may be a read error. The chain joins TRBV20-1 to TRBJ2-6; D assignment may be TRBD1 or TRBD2 (6 bases each). Germline values: CDR1 DFQATT, CDR2 SNEGSKA (reference sequence). CDR3 size: 15 residues. V was clipped by 2 bases and J by 2 bases, with 10 bases between them. CDR3 in amino acids: CSARPRGAGANVLTF. The CDR3 DNA reads TGCAGTGCTAGACCTAGGGGGGCTGGGGCCAACGTCCTGACTTTC.

A remark on this clonotype: At one end, the junction sequence differs from germline, possibly due to a read error. The chain employs TRBV11-3 and TRBJ2-1, with D unresolved. Germline V lookup: CDR1 SGHNT, CDR2 YENEEA. The length of the CDR3 is 13 residues. The CDR3 loop reads CASSPTPGKEQVF. The CDR3 coding sequence is TGTGCCAGCAGCCCCACACCTGGCAAGGAGCAGGTCTTT.

Notes on this clonotype: An end of the junction does not agree with germline; a read error may underlie this. The rearrangement uses TRBV11-1 and TRBJ2-7; 7 bases align to TRBD1. The CDR3 length is 14 residues. The germline gives CDR1 SGHAT, CDR2 FQDESV (reference sequence). The CDR3 loop is CAGSLDRTCSEQYF. In nucleotides, the CDR3 is TGTGCCGGCAGCTTGGACAGGACATGTAGTGAGCAGTACTTC.

As to this clonotype: It may be a read error: a sequence one base away is much more abundant. This CDR3 is missing its conserved last phenylalanine or tryptophan, likely due to a read error. V is TRBV20-1 and J is TRBJ1-5; D might be TRBD1 (6 bases). Looked up from germline, CDR1 is DFQATT and CDR2 is SNEGSKA (reference sequence). V was clipped by 5 bases and J by 6 bases, with 11 bases between them. CDR3 length: 12 residues. The CDR3 nucleotides read TGCAGTGCTGTTCAGGGGTTTCAGCCCCAGCATCTT. Translation: CSAVQGFQPQHL.

On this clonotype itself: An end of the junction does not agree with germline; a read error may underlie this. V is TRBV7-8 and J is TRBJ2-3; D call uncertain. CDR1 and CDR2 (germline): SGHVS, FQNEAQ. The CDR3 has 12 residues. DNA of the CDR3: TGTGCCAGCACCTTAGCCTCAGATACGCAGTATTTT. This codes for CASTLASDTQYF.

The chain joins TRBV4-2 to TRBJ2-7; the match to TRBD2 covers 8 bases. CDR1 LGHNA and CDR2 YNFKEQ come from the germline V gene. This CDR3 is 16 amino acids long. V lost 5 bases to trimming and J lost 4 bases; unmatched junction nucleotides: 13. The CDR3 DNA reads as TGTGCCAGCAGCACATCATTAGCGGGGAGTGGATACGAGCAGTACTTC. Translating it yields CASSTSLAGSGYEQYF.

This clonotype was counted many times. This chain uses TRBV12-3 or TRBV12-4 with TRBJ2-4; TRBD2 matches at 11 bases. The CDR3 extends over 20 amino acids. The trim removed 5 bases at V and 0 bases at J, leaving 15 bases unmatched. The CDR3 protein is CASSPNGSPGLAVAKNIQYF. The CDR3 DNA reads TGTGCCAGCAGTCCAAACGGCAGCCCGGGACTAGCGGTAGCCAAAAACATTCAGTACTTC.

Worth noting for this clonotype: A read error is possible here, since a much larger clone lies one base away. The chain employs TRBV12-3 or TRBV12-4 and TRBJ1-6, with no clear D. The CDR3 length is 14 residues. The CDR3 region has the DNA TGTGCCCGCAGTCCTCGGGGTCGCAATTCACCCCTCCACTTT. This codes for CARSPRGRNSPLHF.

Remarks on this clonotype: A much more abundant neighbour one base away suggests this may be a read error. The gene calls are TRBV4-3 and TRBJ2-3; D remains unclear. Germline lookup yields CDR1 LGHNA and CDR2 YSLEER. The CDR3 has 15 amino acids. Written as DNA, the CDR3 is TGCGCCAGCAGCCAAGGGATCCCCGACACAGATACGCAGTTTTTT. This codes for CASSQGIPDTDTQFF.

This clonotype was counted between two and nine times. The V gene is TRBV7-8, the J gene TRBJ2-2, with D hard to call. This CDR3 has 15 amino acids. The V gene lost 5 bases and the J gene lost 0 bases, with 10 bases spanning the gap. Per the germline V gene, CDR1 is SGHVS and CDR2 is FQNEAQ. The CDR3 DNA reads as TGTGCCAGCAGCAGAATGACAACGAACACCGGGGAGCTGTTTTTT. Translating gives CASSRMTTNTGELFF.

Points on this clonotype: Germline is not matched at one junction end, which may reflect a read error. The J gene is TRBJ1-2, the V gene TRBV6-2 or TRBV6-3; the D gene is possibly TRBD1 (6 bases). The CDR3 is 15 residues long. Germline V gives CDR1 MNHEY, CDR2 SVGEGT. The CDR3 spells CVSRYHLDSYYGYTF. CDR3 in DNA: TGTGTCAGCAGATATCATTTGGACAGCTACTATGGCTACACCTTC.

In regard to this clonotype: The junction and the germline gene differ at one end; a read error may be behind it. The rearrangement joins TRBV28 to TRBJ1-1, with D maybe TRBD1 (6 bases). Germline CDR1 MDHEN, CDR2 SYDVKM. The CDR3 runs to 15 residues. The DNA of the CDR3 is TGTGCCAGCAGTACCCTGGGGGTGGGGGACACTGACGCTTTCTTT. This translates into CASSTLGVGDTDAFF.

This clonotype was detected many times. This chain links TRBV6-5 with TRBJ2-7; D unresolved. Germline CDR1 reads MNHEY; CDR2 reads SVGAGI. V was shortened by 0 bases and J by 1 base, with 10 bases between the two germline ends. The CDR3 covers 15 residues. CDR3 protein: CASSYSPVGSYEQYF. CDR3 nucleotides: TGTGCCAGCAGTTACTCCCCTGTAGGGTCCTACGAGCAGTACTTC.

Comment on this clonotype: This could be a read error, since a much larger clone is one nucleotide away. The rearrangement uses TRBV12-3 or TRBV12-4 and TRBJ2-1; D call uncertain. The length of the CDR3 is 13 residues. The CDR3 reads CTSSLVGYNEQFF. In DNA form, the CDR3 reads TGTACCAGCAGTTTAGTTGGGTACAATGAGCAGTTCTTC.

V gene TRBV7-9 combines with J gene TRBJ2-3; tentatively, D is TRBD1 (6 bases). CDR3 length equals 15 residues. Germline V gene lookup returns CDR1 SEHNR and CDR2 FQNEAQ (reference sequence). The V end was cut by 1 base, the J end by 4 bases, with 12 bases between. The CDR3 is CASSLETPGADTQYF. CDR3 coding DNA: TGTGCCAGCAGCTTAGAAACCCCAGGGGCAGATACGCAGTATTTT. The complete variable domain, with remaining parts taken from reference TRBV7-9 and TRBJ2-3, reads DTGVSQNPRHKITKRGQNVTFRCDPISEHNRLYWYRQTLGQGPEFLTYFQNEAQLEKSRLLSDRFSAERPKGSFSTLEIQRTEQGDSAMYLCASSLETPGADTQYFGPGTRLTVL.

In the case of this clonotype: At one end the junction does not follow the germline gene, possibly because of a read error. The chain recombines TRBV4-1 with TRBJ1-5; no clear D. This CDR3 region has 15 residues. CDR1 and CDR2 (germline): MGHRA, YSYEKL. DNA for the CDR3: TGCGCCGGCAGTCAAGATGGGCTTAGCAATCAGCCCCAGCATTTT. Protein sequence: CAGSQDGLSNQPQHF.

The chain employs TRBV5-4 and TRBJ1-2; D is undetermined. The CDR3 totals 15 residues. Trimming cost V 0 bases and J 8 bases, with 17 bases left between them. From germline, CDR1 is SGHNT and CDR2 YYREEE (reference sequence). CDR3 sequence reads: CASSLDVTWADGYTF. The CDR3, as DNA: TGTGCCAGCAGCTTGGATGTGACATGGGCCGACGGCTACACCTTC.

This chain uses TRBV20-1 with TRBJ2-1; the D gene is possibly TRBD1 (6 bases). Germline lookup yields CDR1 DFQATT and CDR2 SNEGSKA (reference sequence). There are 17 residues in the CDR3. V lost 4 bases, J lost 1 base, and 20 bases lay in between. CDR3 sequence reads: CSANLRGWTVSYNEQFF. The CDR3 DNA reads TGCAGTGCTAATTTGAGGGGGTGGACAGTATCCTACAATGAGCAGTTCTTC.

Turning to this clonotype: A much larger clone sits a single nucleotide away, making a read error possible. This rearrangement joins TRBV20-1 to TRBJ1-2; tentatively, D is TRBD1 (6 bases). The germline V gene has CDR1 DFQATT and CDR2 SNEGSKA (reference sequence). This CDR3 has 12 residues. The CDR3, as DNA: TGCATCACCAGGGGTTCGGACTATGGCTACACCTTC. Its protein is CITRGSDYGYTF.

Regarding this clonotype: This is likely a read error, given that the CDR3 carries no conserved phenylalanine or tryptophan at its end. The chain employs TRBV4-1 and TRBJ2-4; the D gene is possibly TRBD2 (6 bases). CDR3 length equals 19 residues. Germline CDR1 MGHRA, CDR2 YSYEKL. This chain's CDR3 is CASSPLPQQDYAAKDIQYI. In DNA, the CDR3 is TGCGCCAGCAGCCCCCTACCCCAGCAGGACTATGCAGCCAAAGACATTCAGTACATC.

This clonotype came up once. A much larger clone differs from this one at a single base, so this may be a read error. The V call is TRBV20-1, the J call TRBJ1-3, with D hard to call. The CDR3 spans 16 residues. Germline V CDR1 and CDR2: DFQATT, SNEGSKA (reference sequence). Trimming took 3 bases from V and 5 from J, leaving 20 bases between them. CDR3: CSASVGSIATRNTIYF. In DNA form, the CDR3 reads TGCAGTGCTAGTGTGGGCAGCATCGCGACTCGAAACACCATATATTTT.

This chain uses TRBV11-3 with TRBJ2-2; D gene ambiguous. This CDR3 comprises 15 residues. Germline assignment: CDR1 SGHNT and CDR2 YENEEA. Trimming took 10 bases from V and 6 from J, leaving 21 bases between them. This chain's CDR3 is CAKSRVARESGELFF. In nucleotides, the CDR3 is TGTGCCAAGAGCCGGGTGGCGCGAGAATCCGGGGAGCTGTTTTTT.

There are a few counts of this clonotype. It may be a read error: a sequence one base away is much more abundant. The genes are TRBV6-2 or TRBV6-3 and TRBJ2-7, with 9 bases aligning to TRBD1. The CDR3 runs to 15 residues. Trimming cost V 7 bases and J 2 bases; bases outside gene matches: 9. The V gene's germline CDR1 is MNHEY and CDR2 SVGEGT. In nucleotides, the CDR3 is TGTGCCAGCAATCACCAGACAGGGGGGACCTACGAGCAGTACTTC. Its protein is CASNHQTGGTYEQYF.

This clonotype has at least ten counts. This chain joins TRBV28 and TRBJ2-7, with 10 positions matching TRBD2. Germline V lookup: CDR1 MDHEN, CDR2 SYDVKM. Trimming took 6 bases from V and 5 from J; bases not matched to a gene: 10. CDR3 length: 15 residues. In DNA form, the CDR3 reads TGTGCCAGCAGGGATCTAGCGGGAGAGTTTAACGAGCAGTACTTC. Its protein product is CASRDLAGEFNEQYF.

This clonotype was detected ten times or more. The chain has TRBV6-5 and TRBJ2-1, with TRBD1 matching over 11 bases. After removal of 5 bases from V and 8 bases from J, the junction contained 2 bases not matched to a gene. In germline, CDR1 is MNHEY, CDR2 SVGAGI. CDR3 length equals 13 residues. This CDR3 reads CASSGDRGDEQFF. CDR3 in DNA: TGTGCCAGCAGTGGGGACAGGGGGGATGAGCAGTTCTTC.

A remark on this clonotype: Being one base from a much bigger clone, this may be a read error. The chain recombines TRBV20-1 with TRBJ2-1; 7 bases agree with TRBD2. J gave up 5 bases and V 0 bases, and 1 base lay outside the gene matches. This CDR3 comprises 13 residues. CDR1 and CDR2 (germline): DFQATT, SNEGSKA (reference sequence). Here the CDR3 DNA reads TGCAGTGCTAGAGATCTAGCGGACAATGAGCAGTTCTTC. It encodes CSARDLADNEQFF.